The 20 T cell receptor beta chains reported below all come from one sample, sequenced in a study of beta chain features in type 1 diabetes. Broader study findings: Shortening that was moderate but significant affected the TCRB CDR3s of Type 1 diabetes patients in all four CD4+ subsets.

The entirety of the isolated RNA underwent reverse transcription, so expressed TCRB transcripts were sequenced. Libraries were prepared by immunoSEQ multiplex PCR; TCRdb keeps only in-frame clonotypes and omits some of them. The sample includes about 700,000 clones, around an eighth seen only once; the top ten take approximately 0.022%. Antigens of these TCRs are unknown. Material: naive CD4+ T cells from blood. These receptors came from a man aged 18 to 30 with type 1 diabetes.

About this clone: The sample has other DNA sequences that encode this CDR3 too. V is TRBV30 and J is TRBJ1-5; 7 nucleotides line up with TRBD1. The V gene's germline CDR1 is GTSNPN and CDR2 SVGIG (reference sequence). The CDR3 has 14 amino acids. V lost 0 bases to trimming and J lost 6 bases; unmatched junction nucleotides: 5. This chain's CDR3 is CAWSVSGGGQPQHF. CDR3 DNA sequence: TGTGCCTGGAGTGTTTCAGGGGGAGGTCAGCCCCAGCATTTT.

The chain links TRBV2 to TRBJ1-1; D call uncertain. Germline CDR1 is SNHLY and CDR2 is FYNNEI. V lost 9 bases to trimming and J lost 4 bases, with 15 bases between them. The CDR3 has 13 residues. The CDR3 loop reads CASRATWGTEAFF. CDR3 nucleotide sequence: TGTGCCAGTAGGGCCACGTGGGGCACTGAAGCTTTCTTT.

Here the CDR3 DNA reads TGTGCCAGCAGCTTAGCGGCGGGGAACTGGGAAAAACTGTTTTTT. It translates to CASSLAAGNWEKLFF. The chain joins TRBV7-6 to TRBJ1-4, with D unclear. Germline V gives CDR1 SGHVS, CDR2 FNYEAQ. V lost 0 bases to trimming and J lost 8 bases, with 13 bases between them. The CDR3 totals 15 residues.

The chain combines TRBV7-2 with TRBJ1-1; no clear D. The CDR3 sequence is 13 residues long. Per germline, CDR1 SGHTA and CDR2 FQGNSA. Trimming removed 0 bases from V and 5 bases from J, with 7 bases in between. The CDR3 sequence is CASSLALPTEAFF. The CDR3, as DNA: TGTGCCAGCAGCTTAGCCCTACCTACTGAAGCTTTCTTT.

This sequence joins TRBV9 and TRBJ2-3; D is perhaps TRBD2 (6 bases). This CDR3 is 18 amino acids long. Germline CDR1 SGDLS, CDR2 YYNGEE. V lost 2 bases, J lost 2 bases, and 21 bases lay in between. In DNA, the CDR3 is TGTGCCAGCAGCGTCAGTCCCGGGACGCAGGACTACACAGATACGCAGTATTTT. Amino acid sequence: CASSVSPGTQDYTDTQYF.

This clone was detected a few times. The gene calls are TRBV6-1 and TRBJ2-7, with TRBD1 identical over 8 bases. The CDR3 length is 15 residues. J lost 3 bases, V lost 3 bases, and 7 bases had no gene match. CDR1 is MNHNS and CDR2 is SASEGT in the germline V gene. CDR3 in amino acids: CASSEAWGTGYEQYF. The CDR3 coding sequence is TGTGCCAGCAGTGAGGCCTGGGGGACAGGCTACGAGCAGTACTTC.

This clone was seen only a few times. This chain connects TRBV25-1 to TRBJ2-5; TRBD1 agrees at 8 bases. J was trimmed by 5 bases and V by 3 bases; bases with no gene match: 5. The CDR3 consists of 14 residues. Germline V CDR1 and CDR2: MGHDK, SYGVNS. The CDR3: CASSDSTGVETQYF. DNA for the CDR3: TGTGCCAGCAGTGACTCGACAGGGGTTGAGACCCAGTACTTC.

In DNA form, the CDR3 reads TGTGCCAGCACGGGGGGCTTCAATGAGCAGTTCTTC. This gives the protein CASTGGFNEQFF. This chain connects TRBV6-5 to TRBJ2-1, with D maybe TRBD2 (7 bases). Trimming cost V 7 bases and J 6 bases, with 10 bases left between them. The germline CDR1 and CDR2 sequences are MNHEY and SVGAGI. CDR3 length equals 12 residues.

The chain links TRBV30 to TRBJ2-1, with 7 bases aligning to TRBD2. V was clipped by 1 base and J by 1 base; unmatched bases: 4. This CDR3 region has 15 residues. CDR1 and CDR2 from the germline V gene are GTSNPN and SVGIG (reference sequence). CDR3 DNA: TGTGCCTGGAGTGGACTAGCTGGGTCCTACAATGAGCAGTTCTTC. Its protein product is CAWSGLAGSYNEQFF.

The rearrangement uses TRBV25-1 and TRBJ2-3; TRBD2 matches at 7 bases. CDR3 length: 13 amino acids. Germline V gene data show CDR1 as MGHDK and CDR2 as SYGVNS. V was clipped by 4 bases and J by 3 bases; unmatched bases: 1. This CDR3 reads CASSGGGTDTQYF. The DNA for the CDR3 is TGTGCCAGCAGTGGGGGGGGGACAGATACGCAGTATTTT.

The gene calls are TRBV11-2 and TRBJ1-5, with a weak D call TRBD1 (6 bases). Trimming pared 1 base from V and 7 bases from J, leaving 17 bases between. There are 16 residues in the CDR3. The germline CDR1 and CDR2 sequences are SGHAT and FQNNGV. CDR3 loop: CASSLGTAGLRQPQHF. Written as DNA, the CDR3 is TGTGCCAGCAGCTTAGGGACAGCTGGTTTAAGACAGCCCCAGCATTTT.

With respect to this clone: The same CDR3 is also encoded by other DNA sequences in this sample. J is TRBJ2-5 and V is TRBV2; D is undetermined. This CDR3 spans 11 amino acids. Trimming took 4 bases from V and 3 from J, leaving 3 bases between them. CDR1 SNHLY and CDR2 FYNNEI come from the germline V gene. CDR3 nucleotide sequence: TGTGCCAGCAGTGCCAAAGAGACCCAGTACTTC. Amino acids: CASSAKETQYF.

This clone appeared a few times. The same CDR3 arises from other DNA sequences in this sample as well. The chain joins TRBV20-1 to TRBJ2-5; no firm D call. V was shortened by 6 bases and J by 2 bases, with 4 bases between the two germline ends. The CDR3 has 10 amino acids. Per germline, CDR1 DFQATT and CDR2 SNEGSKA (reference sequence). CDR3 sequence reads: CSAGQETQYF. As DNA, the CDR3 is TGCAGTGCGGGACAAGAGACCCAGTACTTC.

This chain connects TRBV6-5 to TRBJ2-3; 10 bases are shared with TRBD1. The J segment lost 2 bases and the V segment lost 4 bases, leaving 3 bases of the junction unmatched. This CDR3 is 15 amino acids long. CDR1 is MNHEY and CDR2 is SVGAGI in the germline V gene. The CDR3 loop reads CASSSGTGATDTQYF. The DNA of the CDR3 is TGTGCCAGCAGTTCCGGGACAGGGGCCACAGATACGCAGTATTTT.

This clone was seen more than once but under ten times. This sequence joins TRBV29-1 and TRBJ1-2, with 10 nucleotides matching TRBD1. The V segment lost 6 bases and the J segment 1 base; nucleotides outside the gene matches: 8. This CDR3 spans 15 amino acids. Germline CDR1 reads SQVTM; CDR2 reads ANQGSEA. The CDR3 bases are TGCAGCGTGAAGCTGACAGGGGGCAGTAACTATGGCTACACCTTC. It specifies CSVKLTGGSNYGYTF.

This clone came up a few times. This chain links TRBV29-1 with TRBJ1-2; perhaps TRBD1 as D (5 bases). CDR1 is SQVTM, CDR2 ANQGSEA, per germline. With 4 bases removed from V and 0 bases from J, the gap between germline ends came to 12 bases. There are 14 residues in the CDR3. The CDR3 here is CSVVDTRTNYGYTF. The DNA for the CDR3 is TGCAGCGTTGTGGACACTCGGACTAACTATGGCTACACCTTC.

This clone was counted a single time. CDR3 protein: CASSHDMNTEAFF. In DNA, the CDR3 is TGTGCCAGCAGCCATGATATGAACACTGAAGCTTTCTTT. This chain uses TRBV5-6 with TRBJ1-1; D remains unclear. Germline V CDR1 and CDR2: SGHDT, YYEEEE. V was pared by 4 bases and J by 0 bases, with 7 bases between. This CDR3 is 13 amino acids long.

This chain uses TRBV5-6 with TRBJ2-6, with unresolved D. The CDR3 runs to 14 residues. V was clipped by 1 base and J by 2 bases, with 4 bases between them. Germline V lookup: CDR1 SGHDT, CDR2 YYEEEE. The CDR3 DNA sequence: TGTGCCAGCAGCTTGCCTGCTGGGGCCAACGTCCTGACTTTC. Its protein product is CASSLPAGANVLTF.

This clone was seen only a few times. This sequence joins TRBV18 and TRBJ2-3; D might be TRBD1 (6 bases). Germline V gene sequence: CDR1 KGHSH, CDR2 LQKENI. Between the trimmed V and J ends, which lost 4 bases and 1 base, there was a span of 9 bases. The CDR3 totals 14 residues. CDR3: CASSQRTGTDTQYF. The CDR3 coding sequence is TGTGCCAGCTCACAAAGGACAGGCACAGATACGCAGTATTTT.

This clone has more than one count but fewer than ten. V is TRBV6-6 and J is TRBJ1-6, with no clear D. V dropped 6 bases and J dropped 8 bases, with 8 bases sitting between them. CDR1 is MNHNY, CDR2 SVGAGI, per germline (reference sequence). The CDR3 has 12 residues. The CDR3 DNA reads TGTGCCAGCAGGTCCCCGGATTCACCCCTCCACTTT. Its translation: CASRSPDSPLHF.